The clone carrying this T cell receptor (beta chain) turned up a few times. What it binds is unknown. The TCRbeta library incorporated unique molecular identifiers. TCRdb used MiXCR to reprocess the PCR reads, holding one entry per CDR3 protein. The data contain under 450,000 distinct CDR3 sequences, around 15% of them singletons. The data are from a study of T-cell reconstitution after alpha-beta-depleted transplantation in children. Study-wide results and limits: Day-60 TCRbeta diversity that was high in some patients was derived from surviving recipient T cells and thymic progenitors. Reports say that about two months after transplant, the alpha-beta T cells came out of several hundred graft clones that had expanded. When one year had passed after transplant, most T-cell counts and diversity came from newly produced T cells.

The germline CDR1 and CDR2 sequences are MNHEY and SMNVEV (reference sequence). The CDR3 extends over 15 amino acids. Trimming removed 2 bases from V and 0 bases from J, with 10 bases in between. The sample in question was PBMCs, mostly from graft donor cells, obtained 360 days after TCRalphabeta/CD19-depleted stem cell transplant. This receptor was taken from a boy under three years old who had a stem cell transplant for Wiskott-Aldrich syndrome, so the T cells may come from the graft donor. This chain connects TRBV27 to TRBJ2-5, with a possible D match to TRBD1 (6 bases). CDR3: CASSLQGTDQETQYF. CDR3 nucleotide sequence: TGTGCCAGCAGTTTACAGGGGACCGACCAAGAGACCCAGTACTTC.